This TCR beta chain was captured in a study of regulatory T cells in long-lasting Graves disease. Study details: Newly diagnosed Graves' patients had taken antithyroid drugs under 3 months.

CDR3 length: 16 residues. The germline V and J ends were trimmed by 1 base and 1 base, with 17 bases remaining between them. Germline CDR1 SQVTM, CDR2 ANQGSEA. The time point here: newly diagnosed GD, antithyroid drugs for less than 3 months. RNA from PBMCs was the source of the TCR library. Ten or more counts support this clonotype. Library construction for TCR beta used iRepertoire HTBI primers and Arm-PCR of CDR3 regions. One entry per CDR3 protein results from TCRdb running MiXCR on the multiplex PCR reads. The data contain about 440,000 distinct CDR3 sequences, 15% of them singletons. This sample also appeared in a second study, on T cells in Graves' hyperthyroidism and ophthalmopathy. That study reports: The study defined stable Graves' hyperthyroidism as no ophthalmopathy progression within 18 months. First-round RT-PCR with HTBI primers amplified the TCR CDR3 region.

This rearrangement joins TRBV29-1 to TRBJ2-7; the D is unclear. This sequence originates from a woman younger than 45 with Graves disease. The sample was peripheral blood mononuclear cells (PBMCs), taken at new diagnosis, from a patient treated with antithyroid drugs. The CDR3 DNA reads TGCAGCGTTGAAGTAGAGGAACTCCAGGCTTCCTACGAGCAGTACTTC. Amino acid sequence: CSVEVEELQASYEQYF.